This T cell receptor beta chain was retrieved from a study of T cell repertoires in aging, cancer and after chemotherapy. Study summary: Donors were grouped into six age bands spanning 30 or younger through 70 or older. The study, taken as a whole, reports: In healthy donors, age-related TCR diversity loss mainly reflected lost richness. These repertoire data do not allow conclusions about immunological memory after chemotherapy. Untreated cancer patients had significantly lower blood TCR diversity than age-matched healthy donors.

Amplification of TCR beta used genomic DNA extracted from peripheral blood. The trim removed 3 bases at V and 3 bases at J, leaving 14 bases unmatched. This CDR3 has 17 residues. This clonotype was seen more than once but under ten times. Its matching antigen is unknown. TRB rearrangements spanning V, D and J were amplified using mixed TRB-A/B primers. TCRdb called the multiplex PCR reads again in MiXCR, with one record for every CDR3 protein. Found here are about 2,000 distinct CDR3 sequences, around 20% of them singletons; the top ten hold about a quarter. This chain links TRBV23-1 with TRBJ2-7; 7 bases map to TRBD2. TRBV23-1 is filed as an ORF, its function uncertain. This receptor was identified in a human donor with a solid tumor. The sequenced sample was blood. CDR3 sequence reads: CASSQPSTSGTIYEQYF. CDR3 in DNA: TGCGCCAGCAGTCAGCCTTCAACCTCCGGGACTATCTACGAGCAGTACTTC.